These 8 T cell receptor beta chains share one sample of origin, sequenced in a study of cytomegalovirus exposure and HLA in healthy donors. PCR employed 60 Vbeta and 13 Jbeta primers. Data came from immunoSEQ multiplex PCR; TCRdb stores just in-frame clones and leaves some out. The sample comprises roughly 99,000 clones, more than 75% of which are singletons, and under 3.5% rests with the top ten. The specimen was PBMCs. The receptors come from a man younger than 40 in good health and CMV-seropositive.

The chain uses TRBV18 and TRBJ2-7, with 7 bases lining up with TRBD2. Germline trimming cut 4 bases from V and 4 bases from J; bases unmatched to any gene: 4. This CDR3 is 13 amino acids long. The germline gives CDR1 KGHSH, CDR2 LQKENI. The CDR3 nucleotides are TGTGCCAGCTCACACGGGACTATGTACGAGCAGTACTTC. Amino acids: CASSHGTMYEQYF.

The chain employs TRBV29-1 and TRBJ2-5; weak D call: TRBD1 (6 bases). The V end lost 4 bases, the J end lost 1 base, and 13 bases lay between the germline ends. The CDR3 extends over 14 amino acids. CDR1 SQVTM and CDR2 ANQGSEA come from the germline V gene. CDR3 bases: TGCAGCGTTGTCGGGCAGGGGATCCAAGAGACCCAGTACTTC. Its protein is CSVVGQGIQETQYF.

This clone was recorded only once. The chain links TRBV6-5 to TRBJ2-3; 8 bases are a match to TRBD2. Germline lookup yields CDR1 MNHEY and CDR2 SVGAGI. The CDR3 has 14 residues. J gave up 2 bases and V 9 bases, and 7 bases lay outside the gene matches. In DNA, the CDR3 is TGTGCCAGTCATTCTAGCGGGCACACAGATACGCAGTATTTT. This translates into CASHSSGHTDTQYF.

V and J are TRBV5-1 and TRBJ2-5; D is perhaps TRBD1 (5 bases). The CDR3 has 14 residues. From germline, CDR1 is SGHRS and CDR2 YFSETQ. V was pared by 4 bases and J by 1 base, with 11 bases between. The CDR3 coding sequence is TGCGCCAGCAGCCTGCGGACAATCCAAGAGACCCAGTACTTC. Amino acid sequence: CASSLRTIQETQYF.

The chain employs TRBV28 and TRBJ1-6, with D uncertain. Germline CDR1 is MDHEN and CDR2 is SYDVKM. This CDR3 comprises 15 residues. Between the trimmed V and J ends, which lost 2 bases and 10 bases, there was a span of 15 bases. The CDR3 nucleotides are TGTGCCAGCAGTTTAATCGAGGGCACGGGGTCACCCCTCCACTTT. It specifies CASSLIEGTGSPLHF.

The chain is built from TRBV18 and TRBJ2-5, with D hard to call. The CDR3 loop spans 12 amino acids. Looked up from germline, CDR1 is KGHSH and CDR2 is LQKENI. Trimming cost V 3 bases and J 5 bases, with 7 bases left between them. The CDR3 reads CASSPRRETQYF. The CDR3 DNA is TGTGCCAGCTCACCCCGCCGGGAGACCCAGTACTTC.

This clone occurred a few times. Sequence at one end of the junction differs from germline and may be a read error. This rearrangement joins TRBV7-3 to TRBJ2-7; 9 nucleotides match TRBD1. Per germline, CDR1 SGHTA and CDR2 FQGTGA. The CDR3 runs 15 residues. The DNA for the CDR3 is TGCGCCAGCAGCCAAGGTGGACAGGGGAACTACGAGCAGTACTTC. It translates to CASSQGGQGNYEQYF.

V gene TRBV7-9 combines with J gene TRBJ1-1; maybe TRBD1 (6 bases). Trimming removed 3 bases at V and 4 bases at J, with 9 bases between. Per germline, CDR1 SEHNR and CDR2 FQNEAQ (reference sequence). The CDR3 runs to 13 residues. The CDR3 nucleotides are TGTGCCAGCAGCTTGAGGACAGCCACTGAAGCTTTCTTT. Translation: CASSLRTATEAFF.